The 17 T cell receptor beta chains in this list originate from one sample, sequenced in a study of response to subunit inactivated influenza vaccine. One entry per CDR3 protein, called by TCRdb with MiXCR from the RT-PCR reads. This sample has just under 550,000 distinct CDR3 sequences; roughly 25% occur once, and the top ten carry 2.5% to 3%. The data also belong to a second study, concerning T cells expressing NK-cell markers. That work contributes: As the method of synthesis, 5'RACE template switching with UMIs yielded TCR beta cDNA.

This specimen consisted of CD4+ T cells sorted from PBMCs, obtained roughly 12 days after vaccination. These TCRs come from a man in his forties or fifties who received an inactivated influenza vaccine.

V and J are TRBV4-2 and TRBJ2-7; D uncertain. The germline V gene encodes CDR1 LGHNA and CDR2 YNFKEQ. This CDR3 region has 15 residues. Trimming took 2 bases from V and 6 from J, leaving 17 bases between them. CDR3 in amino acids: CASSQLPSEIGEQYF. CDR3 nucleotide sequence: TGTGCCAGCAGCCAACTACCCTCCGAGATTGGCGAGCAGTACTTC.

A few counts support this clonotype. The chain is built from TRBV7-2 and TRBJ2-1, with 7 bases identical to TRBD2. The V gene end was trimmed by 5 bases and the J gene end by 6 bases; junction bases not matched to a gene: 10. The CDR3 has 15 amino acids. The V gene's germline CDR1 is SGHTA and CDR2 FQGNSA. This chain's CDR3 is CASSQRGGKSNEQFF. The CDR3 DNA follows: TGTGCCAGCAGCCAGCGGGGCGGGAAGTCCAATGAGCAGTTCTTC.

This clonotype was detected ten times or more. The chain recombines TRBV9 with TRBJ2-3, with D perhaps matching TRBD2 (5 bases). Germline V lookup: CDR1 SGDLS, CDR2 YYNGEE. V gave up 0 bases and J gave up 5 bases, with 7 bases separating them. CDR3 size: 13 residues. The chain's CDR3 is CASSVGEGDTQYF. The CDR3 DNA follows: TGTGCCAGCAGCGTAGGTGAGGGAGATACGCAGTATTTT.

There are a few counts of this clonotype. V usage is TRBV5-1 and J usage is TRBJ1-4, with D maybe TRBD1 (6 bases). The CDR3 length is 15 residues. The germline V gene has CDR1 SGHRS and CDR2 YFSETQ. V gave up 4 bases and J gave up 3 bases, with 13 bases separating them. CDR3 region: CASSTTGTANEKLFF. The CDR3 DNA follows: TGCGCCAGCAGCACGACAGGAACGGCTAATGAAAAACTGTTTTTT.

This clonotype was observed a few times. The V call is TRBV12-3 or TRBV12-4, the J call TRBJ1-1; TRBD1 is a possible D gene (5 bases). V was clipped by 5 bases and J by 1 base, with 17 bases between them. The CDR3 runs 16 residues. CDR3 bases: TGTGCCAGCAGTAACAGCGGGGGGGGACGGAACACTGAAGCTTTCTTT. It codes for CASSNSGGGRNTEAFF.

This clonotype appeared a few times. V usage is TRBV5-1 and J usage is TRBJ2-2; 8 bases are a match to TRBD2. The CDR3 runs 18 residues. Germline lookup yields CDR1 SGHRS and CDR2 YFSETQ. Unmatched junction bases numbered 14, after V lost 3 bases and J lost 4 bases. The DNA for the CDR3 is TGCGCCAGCAGCTCCCTACGACTTAGCGGGATGGGCACCGGGGAGCTGTTTTTT. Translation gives CASSSLRLSGMGTGELFF.

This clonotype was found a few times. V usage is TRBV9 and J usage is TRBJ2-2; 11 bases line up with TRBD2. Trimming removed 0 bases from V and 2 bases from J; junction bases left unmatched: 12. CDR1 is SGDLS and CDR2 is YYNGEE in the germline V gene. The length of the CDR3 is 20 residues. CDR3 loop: CASSVEIPRLAGRNTGELFF. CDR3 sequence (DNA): TGTGCCAGCAGCGTAGAAATCCCGAGACTAGCGGGGAGAAACACCGGGGAGCTGTTTTTT.

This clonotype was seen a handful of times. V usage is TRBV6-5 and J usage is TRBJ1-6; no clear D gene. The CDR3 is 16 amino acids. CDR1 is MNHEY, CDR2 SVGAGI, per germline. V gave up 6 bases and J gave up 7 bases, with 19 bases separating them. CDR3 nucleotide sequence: TGTGCCAGCAGAACTACCGTCTTGATATGGAATTCACCCCTCCACTTT. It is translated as CASRTTVLIWNSPLHF.

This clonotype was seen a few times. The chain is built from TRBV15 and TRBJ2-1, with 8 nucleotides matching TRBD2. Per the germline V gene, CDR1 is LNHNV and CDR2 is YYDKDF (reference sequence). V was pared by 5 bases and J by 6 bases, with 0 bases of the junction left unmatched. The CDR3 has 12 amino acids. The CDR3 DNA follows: TGTGCCACCAGCCTAGCGGGCAATGAGCAGTTCTTC. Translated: CATSLAGNEQFF.

CDR3 DNA sequence: TGTGCCAGCAGGATAATCCAGGGGAAGCAGTACTTC. Encoded protein: CASRIIQGKQYF. This chain links TRBV12-3 or TRBV12-4 with TRBJ2-7; a possible D gene is TRBD1 (6 bases). This CDR3 is 12 amino acids long. V lost 6 bases and J 8 bases, leaving 14 bases between the germline ends.

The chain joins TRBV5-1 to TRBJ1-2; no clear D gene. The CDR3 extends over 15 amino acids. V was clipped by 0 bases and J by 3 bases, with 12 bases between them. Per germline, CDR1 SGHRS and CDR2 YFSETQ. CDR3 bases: TGCGCCAGCAGCTTGGAGGGAATCCTTGACTATGGCTACACCTTC. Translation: CASSLEGILDYGYTF.

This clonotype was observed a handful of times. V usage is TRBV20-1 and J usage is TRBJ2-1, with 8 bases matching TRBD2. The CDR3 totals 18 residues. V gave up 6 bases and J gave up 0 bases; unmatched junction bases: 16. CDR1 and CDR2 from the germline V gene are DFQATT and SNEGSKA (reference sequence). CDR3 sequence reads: CSALLTSVTSASYNEQFF. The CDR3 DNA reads TGCAGTGCCCTCTTGACAAGTGTGACTAGCGCCTCCTACAATGAGCAGTTCTTC.

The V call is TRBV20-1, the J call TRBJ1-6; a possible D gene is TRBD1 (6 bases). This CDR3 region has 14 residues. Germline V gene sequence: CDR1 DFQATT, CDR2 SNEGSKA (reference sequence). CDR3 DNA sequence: TGCAGCGCTCCAGCTGACAGGTTTAATTCACCCCTCCACTTT. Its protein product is CSAPADRFNSPLHF.

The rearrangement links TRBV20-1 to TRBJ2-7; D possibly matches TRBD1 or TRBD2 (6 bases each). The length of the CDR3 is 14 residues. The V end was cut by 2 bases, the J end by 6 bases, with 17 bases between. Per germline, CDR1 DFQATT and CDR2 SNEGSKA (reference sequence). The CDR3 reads CSARPMLGGGEQYF. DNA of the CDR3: TGCAGTGCTAGACCCATGCTCGGAGGGGGCGAGCAGTACTTC.

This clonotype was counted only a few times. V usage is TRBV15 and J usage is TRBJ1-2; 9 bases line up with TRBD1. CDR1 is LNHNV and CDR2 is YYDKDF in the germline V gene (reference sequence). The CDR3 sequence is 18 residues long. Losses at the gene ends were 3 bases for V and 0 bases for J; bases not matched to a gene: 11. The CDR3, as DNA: TGTGCCACCAGCAGGGGCCCGGGACAGGGAACAGCTAACTATGGCTACACCTTC. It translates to CATSRGPGQGTANYGYTF.

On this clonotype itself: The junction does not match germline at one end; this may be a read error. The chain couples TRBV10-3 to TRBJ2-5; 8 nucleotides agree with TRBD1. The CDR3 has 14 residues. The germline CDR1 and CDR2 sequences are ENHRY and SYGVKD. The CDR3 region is CAISAQGDQGTQYF. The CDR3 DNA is TGTGCCATCAGTGCACAGGGGGACCAAGGGACCCAGTACTTC.

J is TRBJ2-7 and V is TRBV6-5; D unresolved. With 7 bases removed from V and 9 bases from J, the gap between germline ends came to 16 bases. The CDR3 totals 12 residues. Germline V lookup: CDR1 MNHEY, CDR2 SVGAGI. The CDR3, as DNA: TGTGCCAGCATCTCGCCCGCAGAAACGCAGTACTTC. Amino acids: CASISPAETQYF.